One T cell receptor beta chain is described in this entry. The germline CDR1 and CDR2 sequences are SGHRS and YFSETQ. With 4 bases removed from V and 4 bases from J, the gap between germline ends came to 11 bases. The CDR3 contains 13 residues. The data stem from a study of blood T cell repertoires in COVID-19. Study details: Samples representing acute and convalescent COVID-19 were sourced from the United States, Italy and Spain. PBMCs, B-cell-depleted T cells, or T cells provided the cDNA or gDNA that made up the material.

Original analysis: From reference gene primer amplification, estimates of nucleated cell counts were derived. The data were produced by immunoSEQ multiplex PCR, yet TCRdb's version contains in-frame clones alone and is incomplete. Clone size and the V and J calls come from that table; the DNA yielded D and trimming. This table holds more than 20,000 clones, roughly nine tenths found once. The chain is built from TRBV5-1 and TRBJ1-2, with a weak D call TRBD1 (6 bases). Sequenced input: peripheral blood. The TCR originated in a human donor with active COVID-19. The donor label of this sample is uncertain. The CDR3 DNA is TGCGCCAGCAGCATTGGACAGAGCTATGGCTACACCTTC. Amino acid sequence: CASSIGQSYGYTF.